The 13 T cell receptor beta chains given below trace back to one sample, sequenced in a study of cytomegalovirus exposure and HLA in healthy donors. Amplification used 60 Vbeta primers and 13 Jbeta primers. TCRdb's copy holds only in-frame clones and misses some; the assay was immunoSEQ multiplex PCR. The data hold 150,000 to 200,000 clones, with 60% to 80% observed a single time. The sequenced sample consisted of PBMCs. The receptors here all came from a man between 18 and 35 years old in good health and CMV-seropositive.

V is TRBV15 and J is TRBJ2-7, with D possibly matching TRBD1 (5 bases). Trimming pared 4 bases from V and 3 bases from J, leaving 16 bases between. CDR3 size: 15 residues. Germline V gene data show CDR1 as LNHNV and CDR2 as YYDKDF (reference sequence). For the CDR3, the DNA is TGTGCCACCAGCAAAGGGCAGGACACGAACTACGAGCAGTACTTC. This sequence encodes CATSKGQDTNYEQYF.

V is TRBV19 and J is TRBJ2-1; TRBD2 is a possible D gene (6 bases). Germline CDR1 and CDR2: LNHDA and SQIVND (reference sequence). This CDR3 spans 16 amino acids. The ends were cut back, 7 bases at V and 9 bases at J, with 25 bases in the middle. CDR3 protein: CASKLMAGTPMSEQFF. As DNA, the CDR3 is TGTGCCAGTAAGTTGATGGCGGGAACCCCCATGAGTGAGCAGTTCTTC.

The chain has TRBV5-4 and TRBJ2-1, with 9 bases lining up with TRBD2. The CDR3 extends over 15 amino acids. The junction had 5 bases not matched to a gene; V was cut back by 0 bases and J by 7 bases. From germline, CDR1 is SGHNT and CDR2 YYREEE (reference sequence). The CDR3, as DNA: TGTGCCAGCAGCTTGGCGGGACTAGCTGGGAATGAGCAGTTCTTC. This codes for CASSLAGLAGNEQFF.

The chain uses TRBV9 and TRBJ2-3, with TRBD2 identical over 9 bases. After removal of 4 bases from V and 0 bases from J, the junction contained 6 bases not matched to a gene. The CDR3 length is 16 residues. Germline V gene sequence: CDR1 SGDLS, CDR2 YYNGEE. CDR3 in amino acids: CASSPSLAGSTDTQYF. CDR3 coding DNA: TGTGCCAGCAGCCCCTCCCTAGCGGGGAGCACAGATACGCAGTATTTT.

V gene TRBV6-1 combines with J gene TRBJ1-6; no reliable D call. Germline CDR1 is MNHNS and CDR2 is SASEGT. This CDR3 comprises 15 residues. V was trimmed by 2 bases and J by 7 bases, leaving 12 bases between them. The CDR3 sequence: CASSENILNNSPLHF. The CDR3 DNA sequence: TGTGCCAGCAGTGAAAACATTTTAAACAATTCACCCCTCCACTTT.

The V gene is TRBV6-6, the J gene TRBJ2-2; D call uncertain. Between the trimmed V and J ends, which lost 4 bases and 11 bases, there was a span of 11 bases. Looked up from germline, CDR1 is MNHNY and CDR2 is SVGAGI (reference sequence). The CDR3 has 12 amino acids. Written as DNA, the CDR3 is TGTGCCAGCAGTTCTGTTCTTTCCGAGCTGTTTTTT. Encoded protein: CASSSVLSELFF.

Turning to this clone: One junction end does not reproduce the germline sequence, and a read error may be involved. V and J are TRBV6-1 and TRBJ2-1, with 9 bases identical to TRBD1. Germline CDR1 MNHNS, CDR2 SASEGT. This CDR3 is built from 15 residues. The CDR3 bases are TGTCCCAGCACTAAGGACAGGGGCGACTACAATGAGCAGTTCTTC. This codes for CPSTKDRGDYNEQFF.

CDR3 amino acids: CASSLGQRNTGELFF. The CDR3 region has the DNA TGTGCCAGCAGCCTGGGACAGAGGAACACCGGGGAGCTGTTTTTT. This chain uses TRBV2 with TRBJ2-2; 7 bases align to TRBD1. From germline, CDR1 is SNHLY and CDR2 FYNNEI. J was trimmed by 1 base and V by 6 bases; bases with no gene match: 5. The CDR3 is 15 amino acids.

This clone was seen once. The J gene is TRBJ2-7, the V gene TRBV7-2; perhaps TRBD2 as D (5 bases). Looked up from germline, CDR1 is SGHTA and CDR2 is FQGNSA. The V end lost 5 bases, the J end lost 3 bases, and 17 bases lay between the germline ends. The CDR3 covers 15 residues. The CDR3 DNA sequence: TGTGCCAGCAGCCCAAGGGCCAGAGGAGGCTACGAGCAGTACTTC. Amino acid sequence: CASSPRARGGYEQYF.

The chain joins TRBV6-5 to TRBJ2-2, with 10 bases fitting TRBD2. The CDR3 contains 16 residues. Germline values: CDR1 MNHEY, CDR2 SVGAGI. J gave up 1 base and V 4 bases, and 3 bases lay outside the gene matches. DNA for the CDR3: TGTGCCAGCAGTTCCCGGACTAGCGGGAACACCGGGGAGCTGTTTTTT. It is translated as CASSSRTSGNTGELFF.

The chain has TRBV6-1 and TRBJ1-1; 7 bases align to TRBD1. This CDR3 contains 13 residues. V was clipped by 4 bases and J by 3 bases; unmatched bases: 2. CDR1 and CDR2 (germline): MNHNS, SASEGT. The chain's CDR3 is CASSGQGHTEAFF. The DNA of the CDR3 is TGTGCCAGCAGTGGACAGGGCCACACTGAAGCTTTCTTT.

The rearrangement links TRBV30 to TRBJ2-2, with 10 positions matching TRBD2. The CDR3 loop spans 17 amino acids. V lost 5 bases to trimming and J lost 0 bases; unmatched junction nucleotides: 9. Per the germline V gene, CDR1 is GTSNPN and CDR2 is SVGIG (reference sequence). CDR3 amino acids: CAWLSGRPRTNTGELFF. Written as DNA, the CDR3 is TGTGCCTGGCTTAGCGGGAGGCCCAGAACGAACACCGGGGAGCTGTTTTTT. The full variable domain, its missing parts supplied by reference TRBV30 and TRBJ2-2, is SQTIHQWPATLVQPVGSPLSLECTVEGTSNPNLYWYRQAAGRGLQLLFYSVGIGQISSEVPQNLSASRPQDRQFILSSKKLLLSDSGFYLCAWLSGRPRTNTGELFFGEGSRLTVL.

The chain is built from TRBV7-2 and TRBJ1-4; D perhaps matches TRBD1 (6 bases). Germline CDR1 is SGHTA and CDR2 is FQGNSA. The ends were cut back, 0 bases at V and 4 bases at J, with 18 bases in the middle. This CDR3 spans 18 amino acids. The CDR3 DNA follows: TGTGCCAGCAGCTTAGCTCGTCAGGTGGACAGCTTTAATGAAAAACTGTTTTTT. The encoded protein is CASSLARQVDSFNEKLFF. The variable domain in full, with the rest retrieved from reference TRBV7-2 and TRBJ1-4, is GAGVSQSPSNKVTEKGKDVELRCDPISGHTALYWYRQSLGQGLEFLIYFQGNSAPDKSGLPSDRFSAERTGGSVSTLTIQRTQQEDSAVYLCASSLARQVDSFNEKLFFGSGTQLSVL.